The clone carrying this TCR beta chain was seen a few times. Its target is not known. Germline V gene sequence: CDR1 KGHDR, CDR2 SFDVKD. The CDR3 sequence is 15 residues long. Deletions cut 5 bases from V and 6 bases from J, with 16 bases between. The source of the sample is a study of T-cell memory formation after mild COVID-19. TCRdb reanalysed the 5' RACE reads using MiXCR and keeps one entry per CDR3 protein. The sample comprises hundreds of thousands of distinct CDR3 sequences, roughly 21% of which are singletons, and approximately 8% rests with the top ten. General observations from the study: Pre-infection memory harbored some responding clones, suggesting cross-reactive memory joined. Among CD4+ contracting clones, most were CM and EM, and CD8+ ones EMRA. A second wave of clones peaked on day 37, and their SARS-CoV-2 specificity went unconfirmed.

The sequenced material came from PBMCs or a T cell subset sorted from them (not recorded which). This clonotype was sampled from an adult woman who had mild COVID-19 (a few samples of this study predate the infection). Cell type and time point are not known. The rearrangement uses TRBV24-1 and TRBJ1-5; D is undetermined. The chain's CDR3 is CATSAGHRFGQPQHF. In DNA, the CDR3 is TGTGCCACCAGTGCCGGGCATCGATTTGGTCAGCCCCAGCATTTT.